The rows below give T cell receptor beta chains drawn from one sample of a study of naive and memory T cell subsets. Each CDR3 protein is one row after TCRdb ran MiXCR on the UMI-ligation and nested PCR reads. This table has around 130,000 distinct CDR3 sequences, around 35% appearing once. Sample: central memory CD4+ T cells from blood. The receptor source for this set is a human donor in good health. The CDR3 runs from the conserved cysteine through the conserved F or W. The D gene is left open where the match is weak. Rows give clone size only sometimes, using once, few, many, or a class for an expanded clone.

v_gene	j_gene	abundance	d_gene	CDR3aa	CDR3nt
TRBV7-8	TRBJ2-1	NA	TRBD2	CASTAGREAFYEQFF	TGTGCCAGCACCGCCGGCCGGGAGGCTTTCTATGAGCAGTTCTTC
TRBV12-3/TRBV12-4	TRBJ2-6	few	NA	CASSWGTAENNVLTF	TGTGCCAGCAGTTGGGGGACCGCCGAAAACAACGTCCTGACTTTC
TRBV14	TRBJ2-1	NA	NA	CASARGTRSGEQFF	TGTGCCAGCGCTCGGGGGACCCGGAGCGGTGAGCAGTTCTTC
TRBV20-1	TRBJ2-7	medium-sized	NA	CSAGRAGQSSYEQYF	TGCAGTGCGGGGAGAGCGGGACAGAGCTCCTACGAGCAGTACTTC
TRBV11-2	TRBJ2-7	NA	NA	CASSLVSQDSQYF	TGTGCCAGCAGCTTAGTATCGCAGGACTCGCAGTACTTC
TRBV20-1	TRBJ2-5	few	TRBD1	CSVPRTGPQETQYF	TGCAGCGTACCCCGGACAGGGCCCCAAGAGACCCAGTACTTC
TRBV27	TRBJ2-1	once	NA	CASSPVGTNSYNEQFF	TGTGCCAGCAGTCCAGTAGGAACTAACTCCTACAATGAGCAGTTCTTC
TRBV6-4	TRBJ2-2	NA	NA	CASSQGPLTGELFF	TGTGCCAGCAGTCAAGGACCCCTCACCGGGGAGCTGTTTTTT
TRBV4-1	TRBJ2-7	NA	TRBD2	CASSQQKGTRTYEQYF	TGCGCCAGCAGCCAGCAGAAAGGGACTAGAACCTACGAGCAGTACTTC
TRBV6-5	TRBJ1-1	few	NA	CASRLDSVNTEAFF	TGTGCCAGCAGACTCGACAGCGTGAACACTGAAGCTTTCTTT
TRBV29-1	TRBJ2-3	few	NA	CSVEGGQADTQYF	TGCAGCGTTGAAGGGGGCCAGGCAGATACGCAGTATTTT
TRBV7-2	TRBJ1-1	NA	NA	CASSLFQGNTEAFF	TGTGCCAGCAGCTTATTTCAGGGGAACACTGAAGCTTTCTTT
TRBV18	TRBJ2-7	NA	NA	CASSPGPMRILYEQYF	TGTGCCAGCTCACCGGGACCCATGCGAATCCTCTACGAGCAGTACTTC
TRBV20-1	TRBJ2-2	few	NA	CSAIRGSPGELFF	TGCAGTGCTATCAGGGGCTCCCCCGGGGAGCTGTTTTTT
TRBV10-3	TRBJ2-5	NA	TRBD2	CAIRDGLAGGIETQYF	TGTGCCATCAGGGATGGACTAGCGGGAGGTATAGAGACCCAGTACTTC
TRBV7-8	TRBJ2-1	NA	NA	CASSSLRLDAYNEQFF	TGTGCCAGCAGCTCCCTAAGACTAGATGCCTACAATGAGCAGTTCTTC
TRBV4-1	TRBJ2-7	few	TRBD1	CASSQDVLDRGSVEQYF	TGCGCCAGCAGCCAAGATGTCTTGGACAGGGGGAGCGTCGAGCAGTACTTC
TRBV6-2/TRBV6-3	TRBJ2-1	few	TRBD1	CASIPGQGSYNEQFF	TGTGCCAGCATCCCGGGACAGGGTTCCTACAATGAGCAGTTCTTC
TRBV28	TRBJ2-7	few	NA	CASSLLGTALLEQYF	TGTGCCAGCAGTTTATTAGGTACTGCTCTTCTCGAGCAGTACTTC
TRBV7-9	TRBJ1-6	few	NA	CASREGSYNSPLHF	TGTGCCAGCAGAGAAGGCTCCTATAATTCACCCCTCCACTTT
TRBV5-1	TRBJ2-1	NA	NA	CASSLGGHEQFF	TGCGCCAGCAGCTTGGGAGGGCATGAGCAGTTCTTC
TRBV20-1	TRBJ1-1	NA	NA	CSATQRQNTEAFF	TGCAGTGCTACTCAACGCCAGAACACTGAAGCTTTCTTT
TRBV7-2	TRBJ2-2	NA	NA	CASRAAQGNTGELFF	TGTGCCAGCAGGGCGGCACAGGGAAACACCGGGGAGCTGTTTTTT
TRBV20-1	TRBJ2-4	few	TRBD1	CSASLGTGNLAKNIQYF	TGCAGTGCTAGCCTTGGGACAGGGAATTTAGCCAAAAACATTCAGTACTTC
TRBV10-3	TRBJ1-1	few	TRBD1	CAIRKQGAGMNTEAFF	TGTGCCATCCGTAAACAGGGGGCGGGGATGAACACTGAAGCTTTCTTT
TRBV27	TRBJ2-7	NA	NA	CASSSDGRGREQYF	TGTGCCAGCAGTTCTGACGGGAGAGGAAGGGAGCAGTACTTC
TRBV9	TRBJ1-6	NA	NA	CASSPGDGTRSPLHF	TGTGCCAGCAGCCCGGGGGACGGGACGCGGTCACCCCTCCACTTT
TRBV12-3/TRBV12-4	TRBJ2-7	NA	TRBD1	CASSFRGQGGYEQYF	TGTGCCAGCAGTTTTAGGGGACAGGGGGGCTACGAGCAGTACTTC
TRBV30	TRBJ2-1	NA	TRBD1	CAWSGPRGGAYNEQFF	TGTGCCTGGAGTGGGCCCAGAGGGGGCGCCTACAATGAGCAGTTCTTC
TRBV28	TRBJ2-4	many	TRBD1	CASSNRGAAKNIQYF	TGTGCCAGCAGCAACAGGGGGGCAGCCAAAAACATTCAGTACTTC
TRBV10-3	TRBJ2-5	NA	NA	CAISDGQKETQYF	TGTGCCATCAGTGATGGACAGAAAGAGACCCAGTACTTC
TRBV18	TRBJ2-1	few	NA	CASSPTQRGNEQFF	TGTGCCAGCTCACCTACCCAAAGAGGGAATGAGCAGTTCTTC
TRBV7-9	TRBJ2-3	NA	NA	CASSLGLSGPDTQYF	TGTGCCAGCAGCCTAGGGCTTTCTGGCCCAGATACGCAGTATTTT
TRBV6-2/TRBV6-3	TRBJ2-7	many	NA	CASTSFSTEQYF	TGTGCCAGCACGTCATTTAGTACGGAGCAGTACTTC
TRBV5-1	TRBJ2-1	few	NA	CASSLSNSGYGNEQFF	TGCGCCAGCAGCTTGTCCAATAGCGGTTATGGTAATGAGCAGTTCTTC
TRBV3-1	TRBJ2-7	few	NA	CASSPNQGGEQYF	TGTGCCAGCAGCCCGAATCAGGGAGGCGAGCAGTACTTC
TRBV7-9	TRBJ2-7	few	NA	CASSLGDFGVSGYEQYF	TGTGCCAGCAGCTTAGGGGATTTCGGGGTGTCGGGCTACGAGCAGTACTTC
TRBV29-1	TRBJ2-1	few	NA	CSVGSERTYNEQFF	TGCAGCGTTGGGAGCGAGAGAACCTACAATGAGCAGTTCTTC
TRBV2	TRBJ2-5	NA	NA	CASSEEVLAQETQYF	TGTGCCAGCAGTGAAGAGGTACTGGCCCAAGAGACCCAGTACTTC
TRBV29-1	TRBJ1-1	NA	NA	CSAGLRNTEAFF	TGCAGCGCAGGTTTGAGAAACACTGAAGCTTTCTTT
TRBV9	TRBJ1-6	NA	TRBD1	CASSVGGGPSPLHF	TGTGCCAGCAGCGTAGGAGGGGGCCCCTCACCCCTCCACTTT
TRBV20-1	TRBJ2-7	NA	TRBD1	CSAPRDRGSSYEQYF	TGCAGTGCTCCCAGGGACAGGGGTAGCTCCTACGAGCAGTACTTC
TRBV20-1	TRBJ2-1	few	NA	CSARSTGSKSYNEQFF	TGCAGTGCTAGATCAACCGGGTCGAAAAGCTACAATGAGCAGTTCTTC
TRBV20-1	TRBJ1-5	NA	NA	CSAQGPGNQPQHF	TGCAGTGCTCAGGGGCCAGGCAATCAGCCCCAGCATTTT
TRBV5-1	TRBJ1-6	once	NA	CASSLGQLESPLHF	TGCGCCAGCAGCTTGGGACAGTTGGAGTCACCCCTCCACTTT
TRBV29-1	TRBJ2-1	NA	NA	CSVADGTREQFF	TGCAGCGTTGCAGACGGGACGAGGGAGCAGTTCTTC
TRBV4-1	TRBJ2-7	few	NA	CASSQISGDSYEQYF	TGCGCCAGCAGCCAAATCTCTGGGGACTCCTACGAGCAGTACTTC
TRBV20-1	TRBJ1-6	NA	NA	CSARLPSYNSPLHF	TGCAGTGCTAGATTGCCTTCCTATAATTCACCCCTCCACTTT
TRBV9	TRBJ2-3	NA	NA	CASSSREGGSDTQYF	TGTGCCAGCAGCTCCAGGGAGGGGGGGAGCGATACGCAGTATTTT